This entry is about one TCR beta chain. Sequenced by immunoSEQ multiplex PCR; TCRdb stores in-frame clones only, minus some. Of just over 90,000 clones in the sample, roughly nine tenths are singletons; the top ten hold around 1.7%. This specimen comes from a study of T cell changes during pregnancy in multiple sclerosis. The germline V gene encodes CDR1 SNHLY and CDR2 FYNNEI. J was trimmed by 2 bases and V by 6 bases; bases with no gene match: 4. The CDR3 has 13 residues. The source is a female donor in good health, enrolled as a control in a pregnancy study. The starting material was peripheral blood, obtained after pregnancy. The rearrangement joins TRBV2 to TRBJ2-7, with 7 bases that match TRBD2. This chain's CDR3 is CASRGGEPYEQYF. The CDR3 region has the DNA TGTGCCAGCAGGGGAGGGGAACCCTACGAGCAGTACTTC. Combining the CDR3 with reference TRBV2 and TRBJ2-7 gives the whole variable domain EPEVTQTPSHQVTQMGQEVILRCVPISNHLYFYWYRQILGQKVEFLVSFYNNEISEKSEIFDDQFSVERPDGSNFTLKIRSTKLEDSAMYFCASRGGEPYEQYFGPGTRLTVT.